The 22 T cell receptor beta chains reported below all come from one sample, sequenced in a study of identical twins. From the 5' RACE reads, TCRdb called clonotypes with MiXCR, one entry per CDR3 protein. The table has roughly 1,500,000 distinct CDR3 sequences, under 35% seen once. The sequenced sample was cord blood. Receptors originate from a newborn girl in good health.

The chain couples TRBV7-2 to TRBJ2-3; D perhaps matches TRBD2 (6 bases). Germline CDR1 reads SGHTA; CDR2 reads FQGNSA. The CDR3 extends over 16 amino acids. V was trimmed by 0 bases and J by 4 bases, leaving 14 bases between them. CDR3 nucleotide sequence: TGTGCCAGCAGCTTAGCGGGGGGTAGTGGAGCAGATACGCAGTATTTT. Amino acid sequence: CASSLAGGSGADTQYF.

This clonotype was detected a few times. V usage is TRBV20-1 and J usage is TRBJ2-3; D remains unclear. The CDR3 loop spans 12 amino acids. The germline gives CDR1 DFQATT, CDR2 SNEGSKA (reference sequence). The V gene lost 4 bases and the J gene lost 2 bases, with 7 bases spanning the gap. The CDR3 DNA is TGCAGTGCTACTATTACCACAGATACGCAGTATTTT. As protein: CSATITTDTQYF.

The chain is built from TRBV29-1 and TRBJ2-3; D may be TRBD2 (6 bases). The V end was cut by 3 bases, the J end by 4 bases, with 8 bases between. The length of the CDR3 is 12 residues. From germline, CDR1 is SQVTM and CDR2 ANQGSEA. CDR3 residues: CSVDGGSDTQYF. DNA of the CDR3: TGCAGCGTTGATGGAGGGTCAGATACGCAGTATTTT.

The table lists this clonotype with a few counts. The chain links TRBV6-2 or TRBV6-3 to TRBJ2-1, with 10 nucleotides matching TRBD2. Looked up from germline, CDR1 is MNHEY and CDR2 is SVGEGT. The CDR3 sequence is 18 residues long. V dropped 7 bases and J dropped 0; count of bases not matched to a gene: 12. CDR3 sequence: CASIPSGRGGFSYNEQFF. The CDR3 DNA reads as TGTGCCAGCATCCCTAGCGGGAGAGGGGGTTTCTCCTACAATGAGCAGTTCTTC.

This clonotype has more than one count but fewer than ten. This rearrangement joins TRBV6-1 to TRBJ2-3, with D tentatively TRBD2 (6 bases). The CDR3 consists of 15 residues. The V gene's germline CDR1 is MNHNS and CDR2 SASEGT. The germline V and J ends were trimmed by 2 bases and 2 bases, with 11 bases remaining between them. CDR3 residues: CASSELASITDTQYF. The CDR3 DNA sequence: TGTGCCAGCAGTGAACTAGCGTCCATCACAGATACGCAGTATTTT.

This clonotype occurred a few times. This may come from a read error, since a much larger clone is one base off. The V and J genes are TRBV2 and TRBJ2-7; TRBD2 aligns across 11 bases. Germline trimming cut 7 bases from V and 3 bases from J; bases unmatched to any gene: 2. The CDR3 covers 13 residues. The germline V gene encodes CDR1 SNHLY and CDR2 FYNNEI. The CDR3, as DNA: TGTGCCAGCATGGGGACTAGCGGCTACGAGCAGTACTTC. Its protein product is CASMGTSGYEQYF.

On this clonotype: It may be a read error: a sequence one base away is much more abundant. V is TRBV29-1 and J is TRBJ2-1, with D uncertain. The CDR3 contains 15 residues. Looked up from germline, CDR1 is SQVTM and CDR2 is ANQGSEA. The CDR3 bases are TGCAGCGTTGACGACCCCAGACGCTCCTACAATGAGCGGTTCTTC. Encoded protein: CSVDDPRRSYNERFF.

This clonotype was observed a handful of times. The V and J genes are TRBV3-1 and TRBJ2-7; 9 nucleotides align to TRBD2. Germline assignment: CDR1 LGHDT and CDR2 YNNKEL (reference sequence). The CDR3 contains 13 residues. Trimming took 11 bases from V and 0 from J; bases not matched to a gene: 5. The CDR3 region is CAASGTPSYEQYF. Here the CDR3 DNA reads TGTGCCGCTAGCGGGACACCCTCCTACGAGCAGTACTTC.

This clonotype was seen a few times. The genes are TRBV2 and TRBJ2-3; the D is unclear. Germline V gene lookup returns CDR1 SNHLY and CDR2 FYNNEI. Trimming cost V 0 bases and J 1 base, with 8 bases left between them. This CDR3 region has 15 residues. CDR3 in amino acids: CASSEAPWGTDTQYF. The CDR3 nucleotides are TGTGCCAGCAGTGAAGCGCCCTGGGGCACAGATACGCAGTATTTT.

The V and J genes are TRBV6-1 and TRBJ1-5, with D maybe TRBD1 (5 bases). This CDR3 spans 17 amino acids. Per the germline V gene, CDR1 is MNHNS and CDR2 is SASEGT. Trimming removed 2 bases at V and 4 bases at J, with 18 bases between. Here the CDR3 DNA reads TGTGCCAGCAGTGAAACCGAGGGACGGCCGAGAAATCAGCCCCAGCATTTT. It specifies CASSETEGRPRNQPQHF.

The chain recombines TRBV5-1 with TRBJ2-7, with 8 bases lining up with TRBD1. Germline assignment: CDR1 SGHRS and CDR2 YFSETQ. The J segment lost 1 base and the V segment lost 0 bases, leaving 6 bases of the junction unmatched. The CDR3 contains 16 residues. The CDR3 here is CASSLVTGAISYEQYF. The CDR3 DNA sequence: TGCGCCAGCAGCTTGGTGACAGGGGCGATATCCTACGAGCAGTACTTC.

The chain couples TRBV28 to TRBJ2-7, with D uncertain. V was trimmed by 4 bases and J by 7 bases, leaving 11 bases between them. The CDR3 has 12 amino acids. Germline V gene data show CDR1 as MDHEN and CDR2 as SYDVKM. The CDR3 DNA is TGTGCCAGCAGTTCGACCCCGAATGAGCAGTACTTC. Its translation: CASSSTPNEQYF. The full variable domain, completed using reference TRBV28 and TRBJ2-7, is DVKVTQSSRYLVKRTGEKVFLECVQDMDHENMFWYRQDPGLGLRLIYFSYDVKMKEKGDIPEGYSVSREKKERFSLILESASTNQTSMYLCASSSTPNEQYFGPGTRLTVT.

The chain combines TRBV19 with TRBJ1-5; 7 positions match TRBD1. J gave up 6 bases and V 7 bases, and 6 bases lay outside the gene matches. Germline V gene data show CDR1 as LNHDA and CDR2 as SQIVND (reference sequence). The CDR3 spans 13 residues. The CDR3 reads CASTPRGTQPQHF. In nucleotides, the CDR3 is TGTGCCAGTACCCCCAGGGGGACTCAGCCCCAGCATTTT. The variable domain in full, completed from reference TRBV19 and TRBJ1-5, reads DGGITQSPKYLFRKEGQNVTLSCEQNLNHDAMYWYRQDPGQGLRLIYYSQIVNDFQKGDIAEGYSVSREKKESFPLTVTSAQKNPTAFYLCASTPRGTQPQHFGDGTRLSIL.

The chain is built from TRBV7-8 and TRBJ1-1, with D unresolved. Germline CDR1 SGHVS, CDR2 FQNEAQ. V lost 0 bases, J lost 1 base, and 12 bases lay in between. The length of the CDR3 is 16 residues. CDR3 region: CASSLAYSKANTEAFF. CDR3 bases: TGTGCCAGCAGCTTAGCGTATTCAAAGGCGAACACTGAAGCTTTCTTT.

The gene calls are TRBV6-4 and TRBJ1-2, with 7 nucleotides matching TRBD1. The CDR3 extends over 15 amino acids. CDR1 and CDR2 (germline): MRHNA, SNTAGT. The V and J ends lost 3 bases and 4 bases, in that order; junction bases with no gene match: 8. The CDR3 loop reads CASSEVGQAVYGYTF. The CDR3, as DNA: TGTGCCAGCAGTGAGGTTGGACAGGCGGTCTATGGCTACACCTTC.

With regard to this clonotype: A much more abundant neighbour one base away suggests this may be a read error. The gene calls are TRBV9 and TRBJ1-2; no clear D. The V end was cut by 5 bases, the J end by 7 bases, with 9 bases between. The CDR3 runs to 11 residues. The V gene's germline CDR1 is SGDLS and CDR2 YYNGEE. The CDR3 region has the DNA TGTGCCAGCAGAACGGGCGCTGGCTACACCTTC. This codes for CASRTGAGYTF.

This clonotype was counted between two and nine times. V usage is TRBV20-1 and J usage is TRBJ2-3; 8 nucleotides agree with TRBD1. Germline CDR1 DFQATT, CDR2 SNEGSKA (reference sequence). With 3 bases clipped from V and 1 base from J, the junction kept 6 bases outside the gene matches. The CDR3 consists of 15 residues. CDR3 amino acids: CSASRQGAGTDTQYF. DNA for the CDR3: TGCAGTGCTAGTAGGCAGGGGGCGGGCACAGATACGCAGTATTTT.

In its sample, this clonotype was seen a few times. This rearrangement joins TRBV25-1 to TRBJ2-3; perhaps TRBD2 as D (6 bases). Germline V gene data show CDR1 as MGHDK and CDR2 as SYGVNS. Trimming stripped 5 bases from V and 1 base from J, with 13 bases between. The CDR3 consists of 15 residues. CDR3 nucleotides: TGTGCCAGCAGTCGGCCTAGCGTAGGCACAGATACGCAGTATTTT. This gives the protein CASSRPSVGTDTQYF.

The sample holds many counts of this clonotype. This chain links TRBV4-2 with TRBJ2-5; D might be TRBD1 (6 bases). CDR3 length: 15 amino acids. Germline V gives CDR1 LGHNA, CDR2 YNFKEQ. Trimming stripped 4 bases from V and 2 bases from J, with 14 bases between. The CDR3 reads CASSRSNRAQETQYF. CDR3 bases: TGTGCCAGCAGCCGATCCAACAGGGCGCAAGAGACCCAGTACTTC.

The chain has TRBV20-1 and TRBJ2-7; a possible D gene is TRBD2 (6 bases). The CDR3 is 14 amino acids. CDR1 and CDR2 from the germline V gene are DFQATT and SNEGSKA (reference sequence). The germline V and J ends were trimmed by 1 base and 4 bases, with 14 bases remaining between them. As DNA, the CDR3 is TGCAGTGCTAGAGTCCCCTTGACTAGTTACGAGCAGTACTTC. Residues: CSARVPLTSYEQYF.

This clonotype has a handful of counts. The chain links TRBV10-3 to TRBJ2-1; 10 bases map to TRBD2. The CDR3 consists of 15 residues. The trim removed 6 bases at V and 6 bases at J, leaving 8 bases unmatched. Germline V gives CDR1 ENHRY, CDR2 SYGVKD. CDR3 coding DNA: TGTGCCATCAGGCCAGCGGGAGGGCCGGGCAATGAGCAGTTCTTC. Its translation is CAIRPAGGPGNEQFF.

This clonotype was observed a handful of times. J is TRBJ1-2 and V is TRBV5-1; weak D call: TRBD1 (6 bases). Germline CDR1 is SGHRS and CDR2 is YFSETQ. V was cut by 0 bases and J by 4 bases, with 13 bases left in between. This CDR3 region has 15 residues. CDR3 loop: CASSLVDSKTYGYTF. The CDR3 nucleotides are TGCGCCAGCAGCTTGGTGGACAGCAAAACCTATGGCTACACCTTC.